Listed below are T cell receptor beta chains from one sample, sequenced in a study of T-cell memory formation after mild COVID-19. TCRdb re-called the 5' RACE reads with MiXCR, one entry per CDR3 protein. The sample yields around 200,000 distinct CDR3 sequences, roughly a fifth seen once. The sequenced material came from PBMCs or a T cell subset sorted from them (not recorded which). These receptors were obtained from an adult woman who had mild COVID-19 (a few samples of this study predate the infection). Cell type and time point are not known. The CDR3 runs from the conserved cysteine through the conserved F or W. D genes are given only for firm matches. Clone size appears in some rows only: once, few, many, or a class for an expanded clone.

v_call: TRBV7-9; d_call: .; j_call: TRBJ1-5; clone_size: .; cdr3_nt: TGTGCCAGCAGCTTAGCGCATGAAAATCAGCCCCAGCATTTT; cdr3_aa: CASSLAHENQPQHF
v_call: TRBV6-5; d_call: .; j_call: TRBJ1-6; clone_size: few; cdr3_nt: TGTGCCAGCAGTTACTTATATTATAATTCACCCCTCCACTTT; cdr3_aa: CASSYLYYNSPLHF
v_call: TRBV12-3/TRBV12-4; d_call: .; j_call: TRBJ2-5; clone_size: few; cdr3_nt: TGTGCCAGCAGCCCAGGGAGGACAGCTCAAGAGACCCAGTACTTC; cdr3_aa: CASSPGRTAQETQYF
v_call: TRBV13; d_call: TRBD1; j_call: TRBJ1-1; clone_size: few; cdr3_nt: TGTGCCAGCAGCTTCCCCAGGGGGCATAGCACTGAAGCTTTCTTT; cdr3_aa: CASSFPRGHSTEAFF
v_call: TRBV5-1; d_call: TRBD1; j_call: TRBJ1-2; clone_size: .; cdr3_nt: TGCGCCAGCGGCTCCGGGTCCGGGACAGGGGATAGTATCTATGGCTACACCTTC; cdr3_aa: CASGSGSGTGDSIYGYTF
v_call: TRBV2; d_call: TRBD1; j_call: TRBJ2-1; clone_size: .; cdr3_nt: TGTGCCAGCAGTCACGGGACAGGGACTACCTACAATGAGCAGTTCTTC; cdr3_aa: CASSHGTGTTYNEQFF
v_call: TRBV7-8; d_call: .; j_call: TRBJ1-1; clone_size: .; cdr3_nt: TGTGCCAGCAGCTTAGCTCGGGACGGAATGAACACTGAAGCTTTCTTT; cdr3_aa: CASSLARDGMNTEAFF
v_call: TRBV4-2; d_call: .; j_call: TRBJ2-2; clone_size: few; cdr3_nt: TGTGCCAGCAGCCAAGATGGAAACCCCGGGGAGCTGTTTTTT; cdr3_aa: CASSQDGNPGELFF
v_call: TRBV3-1; d_call: .; j_call: TRBJ1-3; clone_size: .; cdr3_nt: TGTGCCAGCAGCCAATCCTCCCCGGGACTCTTTACTGGAAACACCATATATTTT; cdr3_aa: CASSQSSPGLFTGNTIYF
v_call: TRBV5-8; d_call: .; j_call: TRBJ2-4; clone_size: .; cdr3_nt: TGTGCCAGCAGCCCCATCGCTCCTCGGCAGGGACTCAAAAACATTCAGTACTTC; cdr3_aa: CASSPIAPRQGLKNIQYF
v_call: TRBV27; d_call: TRBD1; j_call: TRBJ2-7; clone_size: .; cdr3_nt: TGTGCCAGCAGTGCCGGGACAGGGGTATACGAGCAGTACTTC; cdr3_aa: CASSAGTGVYEQYF
v_call: TRBV5-6; d_call: .; j_call: TRBJ1-1; clone_size: .; cdr3_nt: TGTGCCAGCAGCTTTGGCCAGGGTCAAGCTTTCTTT; cdr3_aa: CASSFGQGQAFF
v_call: TRBV7-9; d_call: .; j_call: TRBJ1-2; clone_size: .; cdr3_nt: TGTGCCAGCAGCCCAGGGAATTCCTATGGCTACACCTTC; cdr3_aa: CASSPGNSYGYTF
v_call: TRBV7-3; d_call: .; j_call: TRBJ2-6; clone_size: few; cdr3_nt: TGTGCCAGCAGCCGGTGGGTGGGACCCTCTGGGGCCAACGTCCTGACTTTC; cdr3_aa: CASSRWVGPSGANVLTF
v_call: TRBV15; d_call: TRBD1; j_call: TRBJ1-4; clone_size: .; cdr3_nt: TGTGCCACCAGCAGACGCGGGACAGTTAATGAAAAACTGTTTTTT; cdr3_aa: CATSRRGTVNEKLFF
v_call: TRBV5-1; d_call: TRBD1; j_call: TRBJ2-7; clone_size: .; cdr3_nt: TGCGCCAGCAGCACAGGGACAGGGTTGACCTACGAGCAGTACTTC; cdr3_aa: CASSTGTGLTYEQYF
v_call: TRBV25-1; d_call: .; j_call: TRBJ1-1; clone_size: many; cdr3_nt: TGTGCCAGCAGTGACACGTCTGGGGAAGCTTTCTTT; cdr3_aa: CASSDTSGEAFF
v_call: TRBV29-1; d_call: .; j_call: TRBJ1-2; clone_size: .; cdr3_nt: TGCAGCGTTGGGACGCTGGGGGCGTATTATGGCTACACCTTC; cdr3_aa: CSVGTLGAYYGYTF
v_call: TRBV7-8; d_call: .; j_call: TRBJ2-3; clone_size: .; cdr3_nt: TGTGCCAGCACCCCGTCACAGGGTCGGACAGATACGCAGTATTTT; cdr3_aa: CASTPSQGRTDTQYF
v_call: TRBV15; d_call: .; j_call: TRBJ2-3; clone_size: .; cdr3_nt: TGTGCCACCAGCGGCCTCCCCCCTAGCACAGATACGCAGTATTTT; cdr3_aa: CATSGLPPSTDTQYF
v_call: TRBV2; d_call: .; j_call: TRBJ2-7; clone_size: few; cdr3_nt: TGTGCCAGCAGTGAAAGGAGCTCCTACGAGCAGTACTTC; cdr3_aa: CASSERSSYEQYF
v_call: TRBV7-3; d_call: .; j_call: TRBJ2-3; clone_size: few; cdr3_nt: TGTGCCAGCAGCCCCCCCTTACAAGATACGCAGTATTTT; cdr3_aa: CASSPPLQDTQYF
v_call: TRBV9; d_call: TRBD1; j_call: TRBJ2-7; clone_size: .; cdr3_nt: TGTGCCAGCAGCAAGGGGACAGGGGGCTTTCCTAGCTCCTACGAGCAGTACTTC; cdr3_aa: CASSKGTGGFPSSYEQYF
v_call: TRBV29-1; d_call: .; j_call: TRBJ2-7; clone_size: .; cdr3_nt: TGCAGCGTGGGGGTATTCGGGGGCGAGCAGTACTTC; cdr3_aa: CSVGVFGGEQYF
v_call: TRBV7-8; d_call: .; j_call: TRBJ1-1; clone_size: .; cdr3_nt: TGTGCCAGCAGCTTAGGAATGGGGGGCACCTCGGAAACTGAAGCTTTCTTT; cdr3_aa: CASSLGMGGTSETEAFF
v_call: TRBV12-3/TRBV12-4; d_call: .; j_call: TRBJ2-7; clone_size: .; cdr3_nt: TGTGCCAGCACGGGGGAGGGGGACTCCTACGAGCAGTACTTC; cdr3_aa: CASTGEGDSYEQYF